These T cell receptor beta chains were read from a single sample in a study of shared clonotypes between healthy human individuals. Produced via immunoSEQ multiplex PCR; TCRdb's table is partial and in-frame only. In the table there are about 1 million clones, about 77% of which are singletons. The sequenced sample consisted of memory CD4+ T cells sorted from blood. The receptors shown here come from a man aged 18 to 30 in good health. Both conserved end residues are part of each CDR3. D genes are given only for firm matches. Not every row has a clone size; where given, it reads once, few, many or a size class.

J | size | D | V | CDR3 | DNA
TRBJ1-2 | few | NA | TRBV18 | CASRPTGSKFYGYTF | TGTGCCAGCCGACCGACAGGCTCCAAATTTTATGGCTACACCTTC
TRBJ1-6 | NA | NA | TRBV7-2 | CASRRASGPLGSPLHF | TGTGCCAGCAGGCGGGCAAGTGGGCCCCTCGGCTCACCCCTCCACTTT
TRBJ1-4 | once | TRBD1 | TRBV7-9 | CASSLAYRGRGEKLFF | TGTGCCAGCAGCTTAGCCTACAGGGGGCGTGGGGAAAAACTGTTTTTT
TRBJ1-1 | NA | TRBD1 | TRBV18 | CASSLSGGPNTEAFF | TGTGCCAGCTCACTCTCAGGGGGACCGAACACTGAAGCTTTCTTT
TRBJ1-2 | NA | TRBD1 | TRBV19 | CASSSQGAGYGYTF | TGTGCCAGTAGTTCTCAGGGGGCTGGGTATGGCTACACCTTC
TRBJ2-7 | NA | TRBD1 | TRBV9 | CASSAQGAIGEQYF | TGTGCCAGCAGCGCCCAGGGGGCGATAGGCGAGCAGTACTTC
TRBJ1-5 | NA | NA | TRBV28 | CASSFNSGQGTQPQHF | TGTGCCAGCAGTTTTAATTCGGGGCAGGGCACTCAGCCCCAGCATTTT
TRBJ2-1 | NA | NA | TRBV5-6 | CASSEAGGSSYNEQFF | TGTGCCAGCAGCGAGGCAGGGGGGAGCTCCTACAATGAGCAGTTCTTC
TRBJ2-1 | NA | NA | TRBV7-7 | CASSLGPATYNEQFF | TGTGCTAGCAGCTTAGGGCCCGCCACTTACAATGAGCAGTTCTTC
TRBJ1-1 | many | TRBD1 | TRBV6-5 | CASSYSTGGAGTEAFF | TGTGCCAGCAGTTACTCGACAGGGGGCGCGGGCACTGAAGCTTTCTTT
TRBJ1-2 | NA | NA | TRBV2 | CASSERGVLSNYGYTF | TGTGCCAGCAGTGAAAGGGGGGTATTATCAAACTATGGCTACACCTTC
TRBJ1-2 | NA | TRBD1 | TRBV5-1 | CASSLPGTGSRGGDGYTF | TGCGCCAGCAGCTTACCCGGGACAGGGTCGCGGGGAGGCGATGGCTACACCTTC
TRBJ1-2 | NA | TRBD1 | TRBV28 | CASSRQGILYGYTF | TGTGCCAGCAGCAGACAGGGGATACTGTATGGCTACACCTTC
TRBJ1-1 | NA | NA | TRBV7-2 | CASSLGYTEAFF | TGTGCCAGCAGCTTAGGGTACACTGAAGCTTTCTTT